The 4 T cell receptor beta chains below were found in one sample sequenced in a study of cytotoxic CD8 clonotypes in ibrutinib-treated CLL. Profiling relied on immunoSEQ multiplex PCR, and the TCRdb table lists in-frame clones only, not all of them. Here the sample spans a few hundred thousand clones, 80% being singletons. Specimen: PBMCs, collected before ibrutinib treatment. The receptors here all came from a human donor with chronic lymphocytic leukemia.

This rearrangement joins TRBV30 to TRBJ2-7; unclear D gene. Germline CDR1 GTSNPN, CDR2 SVGIG (reference sequence). Trimming took off 1 base at V and 3 bases at J, with 4 bases between the two ends. The CDR3 covers 11 residues. The CDR3 spells CAWSGYYEQYF. In DNA form, the CDR3 reads TGTGCCTGGAGTGGATACTACGAGCAGTACTTC.

As for this clone: Other DNA sequences in this specimen translate into the identical CDR3. The chain couples TRBV5-4 to TRBJ2-3; D gene ambiguous. V lost 0 bases to trimming and J lost 0 bases, with 8 bases between them. This CDR3 region has 15 residues. Germline-derived CDR1 and CDR2 are SGHNT and YYREEE (reference sequence). The CDR3: CASSLVSASTDTQYF. CDR3 DNA sequence: TGTGCCAGCAGCTTGGTCAGTGCTAGCACAGATACGCAGTATTTT.

The V gene is TRBV2, the J gene TRBJ2-3; D uncertain. The CDR3 length is 11 residues. The germline gives CDR1 SNHLY, CDR2 FYNNEI. The V and J ends lost 6 bases and 12 bases respectively, with 13 bases between them. CDR3 coding DNA: TGTGCCAGCAGGGCGCCCAGACAACAGTATTTT. This translates into CASRAPRQQYF. Based on the CDR3 plus reference TRBV2 and TRBJ2-3, the full variable domain is EPEVTQTPSHQVTQMGQEVILRCVPISNHLYFYWYRQILGQKVEFLVSFYNNEISEKSEIFDDQFSVERPDGSNFTLKIRSTKLEDSAMYFCASRAPRQQYFGPGTRLTVL.

The chain is built from TRBV6-5 and TRBJ2-1, with 7 positions matching TRBD2. The length of the CDR3 is 15 residues. Germline V CDR1 and CDR2: MNHEY, SVGAGI. With V trimmed by 7 bases and J by 2 bases, 8 bases remained unmatched. The CDR3 region has the DNA TGTGCCAGCACCCAGGCGGGAGTCCCCTACAATGAGCAGTTCTTC. As protein: CASTQAGVPYNEQFF.